This T cell receptor beta chain was sequenced in a study of T cell responses to AZD1222 COVID-19 vaccine. Study-level points and caveats: Clonal diversity was possibly underestimated, and the donors were mostly white British, with more females. The peak T cell response came first, and repertoires were sampled only after it. Of the AZD1222 recipients, only five to seven were seropositive at baseline. Dominant CD4 TCR responses targeted spike regions 160-218 and 743-854.

As to this clone: Its antigen is not known.

Here immunoSEQ multiplex PCR was the method, and the copy in TCRdb shows in-frame clones only, minus some. The sample has approximately 180,000 clones, approximately 94% seen once. Specimen: peripheral blood, collected on day 0 of AZD1222 vaccination. This receptor was obtained from an adult in good health.

This chain's CDR3 is CASSPGGQGITGYTF. DNA for the CDR3: TGTGCCAGCAGTCCGGGGGGACAGGGGATCACGGGCTACACCTTC. The V call is TRBV6-6, the J call TRBJ1-2, with 10 positions matching TRBD1. Germline V gene lookup returns CDR1 MNHNY and CDR2 SVGAGI (reference sequence). CDR3 length: 15 residues. With 5 bases clipped from V and 8 bases from J, the junction kept 11 bases outside the gene matches.